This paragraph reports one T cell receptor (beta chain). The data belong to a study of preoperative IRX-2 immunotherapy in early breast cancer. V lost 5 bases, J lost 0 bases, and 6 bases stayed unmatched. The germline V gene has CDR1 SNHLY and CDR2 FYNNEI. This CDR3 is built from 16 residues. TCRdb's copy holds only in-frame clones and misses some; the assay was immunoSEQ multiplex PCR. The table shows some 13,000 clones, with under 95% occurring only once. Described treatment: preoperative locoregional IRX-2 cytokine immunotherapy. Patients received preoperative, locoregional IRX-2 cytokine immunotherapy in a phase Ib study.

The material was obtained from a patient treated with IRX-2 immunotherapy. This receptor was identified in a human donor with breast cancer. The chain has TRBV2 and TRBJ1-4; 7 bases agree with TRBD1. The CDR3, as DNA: TGTGCCAGCAGTAGGACAGGTACTGCAACTAATGAAAAACTGTTTTTT. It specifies CASSRTGTATNEKLFF.